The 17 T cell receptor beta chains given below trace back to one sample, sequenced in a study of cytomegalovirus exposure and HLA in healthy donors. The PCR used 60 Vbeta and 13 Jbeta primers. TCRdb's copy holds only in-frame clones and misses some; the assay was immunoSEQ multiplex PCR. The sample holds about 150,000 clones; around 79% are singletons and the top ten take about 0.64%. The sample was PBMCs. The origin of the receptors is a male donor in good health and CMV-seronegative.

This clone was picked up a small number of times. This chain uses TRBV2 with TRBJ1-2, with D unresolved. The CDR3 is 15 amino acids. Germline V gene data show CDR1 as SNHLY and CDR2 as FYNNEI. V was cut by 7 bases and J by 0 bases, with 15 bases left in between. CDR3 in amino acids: CASTRTAGTNYGYTF. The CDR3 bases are TGTGCCAGCACTCGAACTGCAGGAACTAACTATGGCTACACCTTC. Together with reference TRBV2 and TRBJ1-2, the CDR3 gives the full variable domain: EPEVTQTPSHQVTQMGQEVILRCVPISNHLYFYWYRQILGQKVEFLVSFYNNEISEKSEIFDDQFSVERPDGSNFTLKIRSTKLEDSAMYFCASTRTAGTNYGYTFGSGTRLTVV.

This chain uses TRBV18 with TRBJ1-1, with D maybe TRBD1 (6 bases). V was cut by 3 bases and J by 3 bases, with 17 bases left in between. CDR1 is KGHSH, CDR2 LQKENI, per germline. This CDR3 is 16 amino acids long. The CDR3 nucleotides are TGTGCCAGCTCACCGGGGCAGGGGAATAGGGACACTGAAGCTTTCTTT. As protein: CASSPGQGNRDTEAFF.

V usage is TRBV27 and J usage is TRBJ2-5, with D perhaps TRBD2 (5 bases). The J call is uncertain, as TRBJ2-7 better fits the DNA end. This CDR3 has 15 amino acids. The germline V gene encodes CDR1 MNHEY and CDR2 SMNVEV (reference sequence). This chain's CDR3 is CASSVPSAGGYEQYF. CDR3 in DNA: TGTGCCAGCAGTGTCCCCTCGGCGGGTGGGTACGAGCAGTACTTC.

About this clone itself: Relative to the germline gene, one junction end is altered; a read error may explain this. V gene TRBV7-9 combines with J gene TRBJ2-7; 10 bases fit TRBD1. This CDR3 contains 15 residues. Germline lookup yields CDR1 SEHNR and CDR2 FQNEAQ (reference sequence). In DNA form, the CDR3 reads TGTTCCAGCAGCCTTGGACAGGGGGTCGACTACGAGCAGTACTTC. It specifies CSSSLGQGVDYEQYF.

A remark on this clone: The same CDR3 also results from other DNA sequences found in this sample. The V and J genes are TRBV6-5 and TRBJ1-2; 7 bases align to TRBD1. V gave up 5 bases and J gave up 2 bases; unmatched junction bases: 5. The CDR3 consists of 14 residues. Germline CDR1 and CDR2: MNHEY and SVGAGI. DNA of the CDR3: TGTGCCAGCAGTGGGACAGCTCGGAACTATGGCTACACCTTC. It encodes CASSGTARNYGYTF.

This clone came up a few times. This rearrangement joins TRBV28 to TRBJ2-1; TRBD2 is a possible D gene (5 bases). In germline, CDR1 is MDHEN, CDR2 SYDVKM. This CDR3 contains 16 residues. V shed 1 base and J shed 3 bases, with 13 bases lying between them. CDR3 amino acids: CASSLSGKGLYNEQFF. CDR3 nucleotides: TGTGCCAGCAGTTTATCGGGCAAAGGACTCTACAATGAGCAGTTCTTC.

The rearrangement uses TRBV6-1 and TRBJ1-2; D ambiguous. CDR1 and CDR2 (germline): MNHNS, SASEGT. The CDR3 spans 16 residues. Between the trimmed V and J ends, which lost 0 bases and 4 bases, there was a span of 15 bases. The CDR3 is CASSEAAGQLGYGYTF. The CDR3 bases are TGTGCCAGCAGTGAAGCCGCTGGTCAGCTAGGCTATGGCTACACCTTC.

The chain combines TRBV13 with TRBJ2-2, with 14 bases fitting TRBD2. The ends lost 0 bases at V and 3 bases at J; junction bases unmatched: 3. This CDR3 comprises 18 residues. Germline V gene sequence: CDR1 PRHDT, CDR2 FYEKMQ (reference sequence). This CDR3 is CASSLGTSGRADTGELFF. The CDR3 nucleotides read TGTGCCAGCAGCTTAGGGACTAGCGGGAGGGCCGACACCGGGGAGCTGTTTTTT.

The CDR3 region has the DNA TGTGCCAGTAGTATGCTTAACATGGATGAAAAACTGTTTTTT. Amino acids: CASSMLNMDEKLFF. The rearrangement joins TRBV19 to TRBJ1-4; D gene ambiguous. Germline CDR1 reads LNHDA; CDR2 reads SQIVND (reference sequence). CDR3 length: 14 residues. Trimming pared 3 bases from V and 6 bases from J, leaving 11 bases between.

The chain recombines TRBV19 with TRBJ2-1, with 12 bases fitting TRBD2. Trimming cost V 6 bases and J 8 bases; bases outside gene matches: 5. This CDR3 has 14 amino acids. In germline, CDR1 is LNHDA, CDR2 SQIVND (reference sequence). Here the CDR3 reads CASRGLAGGDEQFF. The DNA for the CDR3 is TGTGCCAGTAGGGGACTAGCGGGCGGTGATGAGCAGTTCTTC.

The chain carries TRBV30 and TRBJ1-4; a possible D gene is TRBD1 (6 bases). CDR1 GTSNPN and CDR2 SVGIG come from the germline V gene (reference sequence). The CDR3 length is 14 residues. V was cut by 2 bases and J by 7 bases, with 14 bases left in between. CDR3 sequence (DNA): TGTGCCTGGAGTTTCGGTACAGGGAGTGAAAAACTGTTTTTT. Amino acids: CAWSFGTGSEKLFF.

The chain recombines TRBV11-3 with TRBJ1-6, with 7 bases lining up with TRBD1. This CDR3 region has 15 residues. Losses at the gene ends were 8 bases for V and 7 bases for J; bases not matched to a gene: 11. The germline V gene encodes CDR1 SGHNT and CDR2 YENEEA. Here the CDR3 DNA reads TGTGCCAGCCGACCAGGCGGGACAGAAAATTCACCCCTCCACTTT. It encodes CASRPGGTENSPLHF.

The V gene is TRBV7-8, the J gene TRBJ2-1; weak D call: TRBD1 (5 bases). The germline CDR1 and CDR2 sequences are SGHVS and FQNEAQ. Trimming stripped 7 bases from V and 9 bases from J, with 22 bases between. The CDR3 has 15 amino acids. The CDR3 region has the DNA TGTGCCAGCACCGCAAAGGGGTCCACGAGTATTGAGCAGTTCTTC. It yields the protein CASTAKGSTSIEQFF.

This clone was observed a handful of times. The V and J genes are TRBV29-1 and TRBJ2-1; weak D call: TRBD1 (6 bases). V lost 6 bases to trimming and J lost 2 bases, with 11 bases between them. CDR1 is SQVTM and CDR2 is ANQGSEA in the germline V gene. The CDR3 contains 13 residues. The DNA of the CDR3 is TGCAGCGTCAGGGGTTTCGCCTACAATGAGCAGTTCTTC. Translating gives CSVRGFAYNEQFF.

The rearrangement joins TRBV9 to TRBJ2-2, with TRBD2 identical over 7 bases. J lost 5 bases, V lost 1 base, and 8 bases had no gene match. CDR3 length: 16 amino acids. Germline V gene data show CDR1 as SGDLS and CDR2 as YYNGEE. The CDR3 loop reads CASSVSGTGGTGELFF. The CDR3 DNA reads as TGTGCCAGCAGCGTATCGGGGACCGGGGGGACCGGGGAGCTGTTTTTT.

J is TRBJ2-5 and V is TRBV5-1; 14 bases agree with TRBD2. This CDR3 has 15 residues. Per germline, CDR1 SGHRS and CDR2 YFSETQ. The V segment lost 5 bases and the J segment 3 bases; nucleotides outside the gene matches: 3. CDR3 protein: CASSSGLAGEETQYF. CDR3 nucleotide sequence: TGCGCCAGCAGTTCGGGACTAGCGGGAGAAGAGACCCAGTACTTC.

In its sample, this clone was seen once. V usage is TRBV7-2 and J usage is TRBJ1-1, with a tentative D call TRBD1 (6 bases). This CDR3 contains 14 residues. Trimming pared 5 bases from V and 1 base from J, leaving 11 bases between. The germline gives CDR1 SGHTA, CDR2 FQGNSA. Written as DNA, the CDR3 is TGTGCCAGCAGCCTGGGACACCGGAACACTGAAGCTTTCTTT. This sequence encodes CASSLGHRNTEAFF.